This T cell receptor beta chain is from a study of CD8 T cells in ankylosing spondylitis. Study observations and caveats: A CD8+ phenotype characterized the disease-linked clones, which were relatively rare in peripheral blood. Seemingly distinctive of ankylosing spondylitis blood was a TCR beta motif formed by eight highly homologous variants.

About this clonotype itself: The antigen remains unidentified. With a much larger clone just one base away, this may be a read error.

TCRdb recomputed calls from the 5' RACE reads with MiXCR, one row per CDR3 protein. Of 150,000 to 200,000 distinct CDR3 sequences in the sample, about an eighth were seen once. The sample taken for sequencing was blood, either unsorted or a sorted T cell fraction (not recorded which). The TCR sequence derives from a female donor with ankylosing spondylitis or in good health (not recorded which).

CDR3 loop: CASSLGDRENNEQFF. In nucleotides, the CDR3 is TGTGCCAGCAGTTTAGGAGACAGGGAGAACAATGAGCAGTTCTTC. The gene calls are TRBV12-3 or TRBV12-4 and TRBJ2-1; TRBD1 agrees at 7 bases. The V gene end was trimmed by 1 base and the J gene end by 5 bases; junction bases not matched to a gene: 5. The CDR3 is made up of 15 amino acids.